This TCR beta chain was sequenced during a study of cytomegalovirus exposure and HLA in healthy donors (dated by TCRdb to about 2017). Regarding the study in general: According to a later analysis, the 120 or so validation repertoires were produced on the same platform as the 600 to 850 repertoires of the first cohort. High-throughput TCR immunosequencing, statistical association of individual TCRs with disease status, and machine learning were combined to predict cytomegalovirus infection status. The study aimed to test whether signatures of past pathogen exposure could be identified by cataloging public T cell receptors. A separate validation cohort of about 110 different subjects was used in addition to the 666-subject first cohort. Study-level results and caveats: In both the original and validation cohorts, the classifier was reported to diagnose cytomegalovirus status with high specificity and sensitivity. The authors suggested that the approach could potentially be extended to other disease states and immunological phenotypes. In vitro tests confirmed that a few of the cytomegalovirus-associated TCR beta chains recognize cytomegalovirus antigens. A later analysis lacked HLA typing for the validation cohort, so it scored co-occurrence in that cohort across all 120 or so repertoires. The study gave a list of roughly 150 TCR beta chains associated with cytomegalovirus. Subsequent analysis determined that TCRs grouped into clusters in the first cohort also showed a tendency toward co-occurrence across the approximately 110 validation repertoires, and roughly 95% of cluster scores exceeded 0. Across donors, most TCR sequences were observed very rarely, whereas some public TCRs were present in many individuals.

In regard to this clone: This clone's antigen is unknown. Base-call qualities are not available, and no considerably larger clone is one nucleotide away.

The donors were included in the validation cohort of approximately 130 subjects, a group kept apart from the approximately 650-subject first cohort. The method behind the library was the immunoSEQ multiplex PCR assay. The original methods were these. A statistical classification framework was built to diagnose cytomegalovirus status from the catalog of TCR beta chain sequences. TCRdb obtained this table from immuneACCESS and retained in-frame rearrangements with V and J assigned. These tables miss some clones; where compared with another copy, unresolved V genes account for less than half of the shortfall, and the remainder is unexplained. V and J calls plus clone size are reproduced from that table; the DNA served to infer D and trimming. This sample lists around 120,000 clones; 70% to 90% were detected once. Nearly 6.5% of the sample is taken by the ten largest. Measured from the cysteine to the phenylalanine, the CDR3 is 16 residues long. Solely the CDR3 DNA is kept, with 48 bases framed from the first base. Trimming takes 0 bases from V and 0 bases from J, and the germline ends sit 9 bases apart. Looking up the germline V gene (reference sequence) yields CDR1 PRHDT and CDR2 FYEKMQ.

The sequenced material came from PBMCs. This sequence originates from a woman under 30 in good health and CMV-seropositive. The V and J segments used are TRBV13 and TRBJ1-3; a confident D gene designation cannot be given. The bases are TGTGCCAGCAGCTTAGGCCGGAGGGACTCTGGAAACACCATATATTTT. Its protein is CASSLGRRDSGNTIYF.